The subject of this entry is one T cell receptor beta chain. In Seattle, patients joined the study during active infection and were tracked longitudinally. The data are from a study of blood T cell repertoires in COVID-19. At the level of the study: T cells, B-cell-depleted T cells, or PBMCs provided the cDNA or gDNA that served as material.

Original data processing: Quantification of nucleated cells was approximated via reference gene primer amplification. Assay: immunoSEQ multiplex PCR; the TCRdb copy retains only in-frame clones and omits some. V, J and clone size were drawn from that table, and D and trimming were deduced from the DNA. Found here are 85,000 to 130,000 clones, about three quarters of them singletons; the top ten hold more than 5%. The clonotype comes from a man of 80 years or more with COVID-19, enrolled during active disease. The sample taken for sequencing was peripheral blood.

CDR3 residues: CASSASSWIEQFF. The DNA for the CDR3 is TGTGCCAGCAGTGCCTCTAGTTGGATTGAGCAGTTCTTC. V is TRBV27 and J is TRBJ2-1; D gene ambiguous. Deletions cut 5 bases from V and 9 bases from J, with 14 bases between. Per the germline V gene, CDR1 is MNHEY and CDR2 is SMNVEV (reference sequence). CDR3 length: 13 amino acids.